The clone carrying this TCR beta chain was detected many times. Its specificity is not known. This sample was included in a study of glioma-infiltrating T cells. Study-wide results and caveats: Tissue-blood divergence was below expectation in non-neoplastic patients, above in gliomas. CDR3 overlap between tissue and blood was very small.

Amplification of TCR alpha and beta CDR3 regions from RNA used iRepertoire nested multiplex PCR. For one-step reverse transcription and amplification, about 85-400 ng of tissue mRNA or PBMC total RNA was used. TCRdb reprocessed the multiplex PCR reads via MiXCR and lists one record per CDR3 protein. This sample has 170,000 or so distinct CDR3 sequences, with more than 35% found just once. V gave up 3 bases and J gave up 5 bases, with 7 bases separating them. Germline values: CDR1 MDHEN, CDR2 SYDVKM. The CDR3 totals 13 residues. The TCR originated in a human donor with low-grade glioma or glioblastoma, undergoing nonglioma brain surgery, or in good health (not recorded which). Sequenced material: glioma tissue, nonneoplastic brain tissue, or PBMCs (not recorded which). This sequence joins TRBV28 and TRBJ2-2; D perhaps matches TRBD2 (6 bases). The CDR3 sequence is CASSLAGTGELFF. The CDR3 DNA reads TGTGCCAGCAGTTTGGCGGGGACCGGGGAGCTGTTTTTT.